The 23 T cell receptor beta chains below all came from one sample that was sequenced in a study of PD-1 blockade in classical Hodgkin lymphoma. Using immunoSEQ multiplex PCR, the repertoire was profiled, and TCRdb retains in-frame clones only, with some absent. The data hold 20,000 to 25,000 clones, with around 94% observed a single time. The sample's time point: newly diagnosed, previously untreated cHL patient sample. Sequencing was performed on peripheral blood mononuclear cells (PBMCs). These receptors were collected from a human donor with classical Hodgkin lymphoma.

The chain has TRBV11-2 and TRBJ2-3; D is tentatively TRBD1 or TRBD2 (6 bases each). V was cut by 1 base and J by 8 bases, with 19 bases left in between. The length of the CDR3 is 16 residues. Germline V gene data show CDR1 as SGHAT and CDR2 as FQNNGV. This CDR3 reads CASSLGGPQRRGTQYF. The CDR3 nucleotides read TGTGCCAGCAGCTTAGGGGGGCCCCAACGGCGGGGTACGCAGTATTTT.

The chain links TRBV10-3 to TRBJ1-1, with D maybe TRBD1 (5 bases). CDR1 and CDR2 from the germline V gene are ENHRY and SYGVKD. The V and J ends lost 5 bases and 0 bases respectively, with 7 bases between them. This CDR3 region has 13 residues. CDR3 loop: CAISSRVNTEAFF. In nucleotides, the CDR3 is TGTGCCATCAGTAGCAGGGTGAACACTGAAGCTTTCTTT.

The genes are TRBV18 and TRBJ2-7; D is undetermined. V gave up 3 bases and J gave up 6 bases, with 9 bases separating them. The CDR3 totals 12 residues. Germline V gene data show CDR1 as KGHSH and CDR2 as LQKENI. For the CDR3, the DNA is TGTGCCAGCTCACCGGTGGCGTCCGAGCAGTACTTC. This sequence encodes CASSPVASEQYF.

The chain carries TRBV18 and TRBJ2-3; TRBD1 matches at 10 bases. The V and J ends lost 8 bases and 5 bases, in that order; junction bases with no gene match: 4. The CDR3 is 13 amino acids. The germline gives CDR1 KGHSH, CDR2 LQKENI. The CDR3 bases are TGTGCCAGCCCCCGGGACAGGGGAGATACGCAGTATTTT. This gives the protein CASPRDRGDTQYF.

This rearrangement joins TRBV11-2 to TRBJ2-5; D unclear. Germline V gives CDR1 SGHAT, CDR2 FQNNGV. Trimming pared 1 base from V and 2 bases from J, leaving 8 bases between. The CDR3 length is 14 residues. The chain's CDR3 is CASSLGTGQETQYF. For the CDR3, the DNA is TGTGCCAGCAGCTTAGGTACCGGTCAAGAGACCCAGTACTTC.

This sequence joins TRBV6-5 and TRBJ2-1; D remains ambiguous. The CDR3 covers 15 residues. With 3 bases removed from V and 0 bases from J, the gap between germline ends came to 9 bases. Germline CDR1 reads MNHEY; CDR2 reads SVGAGI. CDR3 in amino acids: CASSYVAASYNEQFF. Written as DNA, the CDR3 is TGTGCCAGCAGTTATGTTGCAGCCTCCTACAATGAGCAGTTCTTC.

The gene calls are TRBV6-5 and TRBJ1-2; the match to TRBD1 covers 9 bases. Trimming took 2 bases from V and 3 from J; bases not matched to a gene: 1. The CDR3 has 14 residues. CDR1 and CDR2 from the germline V gene are MNHEY and SVGAGI. This chain's CDR3 is CASSYGQGYYGYTF. The CDR3 nucleotides are TGTGCCAGCAGTTACGGACAGGGGTACTATGGCTACACCTTC.

V is TRBV7-2 and J is TRBJ1-6; no firm D call. The V gene lost 7 bases and the J gene lost 5 bases, with 9 bases spanning the gap. In germline, CDR1 is SGHTA, CDR2 FQGNSA. The CDR3 sequence is 13 residues long. This CDR3 is CASKYGDNSPLHF. The CDR3 region has the DNA TGTGCCAGCAAATACGGGGATAATTCACCCCTCCACTTT. Drawing the rest from reference TRBV7-2 and TRBJ1-6, the complete variable domain is GAGVSQSPSNKVTEKGKDVELRCDPISGHTALYWYRQSLGQGLEFLIYFQGNSAPDKSGLPSDRFSAERTGGSVSTLTIQRTQQEDSAVYLCASKYGDNSPLHFGNGTRLTVT.

The chain links TRBV4-1 to TRBJ2-3, with D possibly TRBD2 on 7 matching bases. The CDR3 has 13 residues. From germline, CDR1 is MGHRA and CDR2 YSYEKL. Trimming pared 6 bases from V and 4 bases from J, leaving 11 bases between. DNA for the CDR3: TGCGCCAGCAGACGGCGGGGGCCAGATACGCAGTATTTT. Protein sequence: CASRRRGPDTQYF.

The J gene is TRBJ2-5, the V gene TRBV5-6, with 7 bases matching TRBD2. Per the germline V gene, CDR1 is SGHDT and CDR2 is YYEEEE. Trimming cost V 0 bases and J 5 bases; bases outside gene matches: 7. This CDR3 has 15 amino acids. CDR3 sequence: CASSLAAREGETQYF. In nucleotides, the CDR3 is TGTGCCAGCAGCTTGGCGGCCAGGGAGGGGGAGACCCAGTACTTC. Drawing the rest from reference TRBV5-6 and TRBJ2-5, the complete variable domain is DAGVTQSPTHLIKTRGQQVTLRCSPKSGHDTVSWYQQALGQGPQFIFQYYEEEERQRGNFPDRFSGHQFPNYSSELNVNALLLGDSALYLCASSLAAREGETQYFGPGTRLLVL.

The gene calls are TRBV2 and TRBJ2-5; 10 nucleotides match TRBD2. CDR3 size: 15 residues. The germline V gene has CDR1 SNHLY and CDR2 FYNNEI. After removal of 4 bases from V and 4 bases from J, the junction contained 6 bases not matched to a gene. CDR3 in DNA: TGTGCCAGCAGTGTTAGCGGGGGGCCGCGAGAGACCCAGTACTTC. It encodes CASSVSGGPRETQYF.

V and J are TRBV7-3 and TRBJ2-1; TRBD2 matches at 8 bases. Unmatched junction bases numbered 7, after V lost 1 base and J lost 2 bases. Germline CDR1 SGHTA, CDR2 FQGTGA. The CDR3 totals 17 residues. CDR3: CASSLSVTGGTYNEQFF. The CDR3 bases are TGTGCCAGCAGCTTAAGCGTTACGGGGGGGACCTACAATGAGCAGTTCTTC.

The rearrangement joins TRBV2 to TRBJ2-1; no definite D call. Trimming took off 1 base at V and 9 bases at J, with 4 bases between the two ends. Germline loops: CDR1 SNHLY, CDR2 FYNNEI. This CDR3 has 11 amino acids. The CDR3 protein is CASSEGGEQFF. Written as DNA, the CDR3 is TGTGCCAGCAGTGAAGGGGGTGAGCAGTTCTTC.

The chain combines TRBV6-6 with TRBJ2-6; D remains unclear. The V and J ends lost 9 bases and 4 bases respectively, with 10 bases between them. CDR3 length equals 13 residues. Germline V gene lookup returns CDR1 MNHNY and CDR2 SVGAGI (reference sequence). CDR3 bases: TGTGCCAGTACCTTACCGGGGGCCAACGTCCTGACTTTC. This codes for CASTLPGANVLTF.

The rearrangement joins TRBV10-2 to TRBJ1-2, with 8 bases matching TRBD1. Germline V gene lookup returns CDR1 WSHSY and CDR2 SAAADI. The CDR3 totals 15 residues. J lost 4 bases, V lost 2 bases, and 6 bases had no gene match. The CDR3 coding sequence is TGCGCCAGCAGTGAGGGCAGGGGGCTGGGCTATGGCTACACCTTC. Translation: CASSEGRGLGYGYTF.

The chain carries TRBV7-7 and TRBJ2-5, with 8 nucleotides matching TRBD1. V was pared by 3 bases and J by 5 bases, with 8 bases of the junction left unmatched. Germline values: CDR1 SSHAT, CDR2 FNYEAQ (reference sequence). This CDR3 comprises 15 residues. In nucleotides, the CDR3 is TGTGCCAGCAGCTTGGGGCAGGGGGCTTGGGAGACCCAGTACTTC. Protein sequence: CASSLGQGAWETQYF.

The chain combines TRBV14 with TRBJ2-3, with D tentatively TRBD2 (5 bases). The CDR3 consists of 16 residues. V lost 0 bases and J lost 0, with 10 bases in between. CDR1 is SGHDN, CDR2 FVKESK, per germline. CDR3 sequence reads: CASSQDLSGSTDTQYF. The DNA for the CDR3 is TGTGCCAGCAGCCAAGATCTTTCGGGAAGCACAGATACGCAGTATTTT.

This chain joins TRBV28 and TRBJ2-7; 15 nucleotides line up with TRBD2. In germline, CDR1 is MDHEN, CDR2 SYDVKM. There are 17 residues in the CDR3. V dropped 7 bases and J dropped 6; count of bases not matched to a gene: 13. This chain's CDR3 is CASKGTSGGPLSVEQYF. The CDR3 DNA follows: TGTGCCAGCAAAGGGACTAGCGGGGGGCCCCTTTCTGTCGAGCAGTACTTC.

This chain joins TRBV5-1 and TRBJ1-4; TRBD1 aligns across 9 bases. Germline assignment: CDR1 SGHRS and CDR2 YFSETQ. The V segment lost 3 bases and the J segment 7 bases; nucleotides outside the gene matches: 22. The CDR3 is made up of 20 amino acids. The CDR3: CASSSENRTGDGSRVEKLFF. CDR3 bases: TGCGCCAGCAGCTCGGAAAATCGGACAGGGGACGGTTCTCGGGTTGAAAAACTGTTTTTT.

In DNA form, the CDR3 reads TGCGCCAGCAGCCAAGATGTGAGGGGTTGGGGCCAAGAGACCCAGTACTTC. Amino acids: CASSQDVRGWGQETQYF. The chain uses TRBV4-1 and TRBJ2-5; D may be TRBD1 or TRBD2 (5 bases each). V dropped 0 bases and J dropped 1 base, with 15 bases sitting between them. The CDR3 loop spans 17 amino acids. Germline V CDR1 and CDR2: MGHRA, YSYEKL.

The rearrangement uses TRBV7-6 and TRBJ2-5; no firm D call. In germline, CDR1 is SGHVS, CDR2 FNYEAQ. Deletions cut 1 base from V and 4 bases from J, with 10 bases between. The CDR3 consists of 14 residues. The CDR3 loop reads CASSLEWVVETQYF. In nucleotides, the CDR3 is TGTGCCAGCAGCTTAGAGTGGGTGGTAGAGACCCAGTACTTC.

V gene TRBV25-1 combines with J gene TRBJ2-1; 9 bases align to TRBD2. Germline V lookup: CDR1 MGHDK, CDR2 SYGVNS. Losses at the gene ends were 2 bases for V and 7 bases for J; bases not matched to a gene: 12. This CDR3 contains 17 residues. DNA for the CDR3: TGTGCCAGCAGTGAAACCACCCTAGCGGGGTCGCCTAATGAGCAGTTCTTC. It translates to CASSETTLAGSPNEQFF.

A few counts support this clone. The V gene is TRBV20-1, the J gene TRBJ1-1; D call uncertain. Per the germline V gene, CDR1 is DFQATT and CDR2 is SNEGSKA (reference sequence). Trimming took off 4 bases at V and 4 bases at J, with 7 bases between the two ends. CDR3 size: 11 residues. The CDR3 sequence is CSAMKTTEAFF. In DNA, the CDR3 is TGCAGTGCTATGAAGACCACTGAAGCTTTCTTT.